Following are 19 T cell receptor beta chains from one sample sequenced in a study of identical twins. Via MiXCR, TCRdb re-called the 5' RACE reads, giving one row per CDR3 protein. The sample lists 200,000 to 250,000 distinct CDR3 sequences, 6.5% to 8.5% occurring once. The sample also formed part of further work on yellow fever vaccine responses in identical twins.

The sequenced sample consisted of memory (CD45RO+) T cells sorted from blood. The receptors stem from a young woman in good health.

Many counts were recorded for this clonotype. The DNA of the CDR3 is TGTGCCAGCAGCGTAGCCGGACTGCGAAATGAAAAACTGTTTTTT. This sequence encodes CASSVAGLRNEKLFF. The chain links TRBV9 to TRBJ1-4; D is unclear. V dropped 0 bases and J dropped 5 bases, with 11 bases sitting between them. CDR3 length: 15 residues. Looked up from germline, CDR1 is SGDLS and CDR2 is YYNGEE. Full variable domain (remainder filled in from reference TRBV9 and TRBJ1-4): DSGVTQTPKHLITATGQRVTLRCSPRSGDLSVYWYQQSLDQGLQFLIQYYNGEERAKGNILERFSAQQFPDLHSELNLSSLELGDSALYFCASSVAGLRNEKLFFGSGTQLSVL.

At least ten counts were recorded for this clonotype. The V and J genes are TRBV3-1 and TRBJ2-2, with D hard to call. CDR1 is LGHDT, CDR2 YNNKEL, per germline (reference sequence). Trimming stripped 4 bases from V and 3 bases from J, with 6 bases between. The CDR3 is 13 amino acids. CDR3 coding DNA: TGTGCCAGCAGCCCTACATACACCGGGGAGCTGTTTTTT. Its translation: CASSPTYTGELFF.

In its sample, this clonotype was seen many times. The chain employs TRBV5-6 and TRBJ1-3; D gene uncertain. The CDR3 loop spans 14 amino acids. Germline V gene data show CDR1 as SGHDT and CDR2 as YYEEEE. The V end lost 4 bases, the J end lost 7 bases, and 15 bases lay between the germline ends. CDR3 amino acids: CASSPLWGSNTIYF. The DNA of the CDR3 is TGTGCCAGCAGCCCCCTGTGGGGATCGAACACCATATATTTT.

V gene TRBV7-2 combines with J gene TRBJ2-4; D is unclear. The germline V and J ends were trimmed by 0 bases and 2 bases, with 8 bases remaining between them. The CDR3 covers 15 residues. CDR1 SGHTA and CDR2 FQGNSA come from the germline V gene. The CDR3 sequence is CASSLALVTKNIQYF. The CDR3 DNA follows: TGTGCCAGCAGCTTAGCTCTAGTAACCAAAAACATTCAGTACTTC.

Many counts were recorded for this clonotype. CDR3 loop: CASSFQGPDYEQYF. CDR3 nucleotides: TGCGCCAGCAGCTTCCAGGGGCCTGACTACGAGCAGTACTTC. The chain combines TRBV5-1 with TRBJ2-7; D possibly corresponds to TRBD1 (6 bases). There are 14 residues in the CDR3. Germline assignment: CDR1 SGHRS and CDR2 YFSETQ. V gave up 2 bases and J gave up 3 bases, with 12 bases separating them.

This clonotype was seen ten or more times. The V gene is TRBV29-1, the J gene TRBJ2-1; D is undetermined. V gave up 4 bases and J gave up 10 bases, with 8 bases separating them. The CDR3 spans 10 residues. Looked up from germline, CDR1 is SQVTM and CDR2 is ANQGSEA. The CDR3 DNA follows: TGCAGCGTTGGAGGAGCAGAGCAGTTCTTC. Translation gives CSVGGAEQFF.

A few counts support this clonotype. The chain employs TRBV7-3 and TRBJ1-2, with 7 bases identical to TRBD1. The V segment lost 4 bases and the J segment 7 bases; nucleotides outside the gene matches: 0. This CDR3 has 11 residues. The V gene's germline CDR1 is SGHTA and CDR2 FQGTGA. The CDR3: CASSYRGGYTF. The CDR3, as DNA: TGTGCCAGCAGCTACAGGGGTGGCTACACCTTC.

This sequence joins TRBV5-1 and TRBJ2-5; 12 bases are a match to TRBD2. CDR1 is SGHRS and CDR2 is YFSETQ in the germline V gene. The CDR3 totals 19 residues. J was trimmed by 3 bases and V by 0 bases; bases with no gene match: 12. CDR3 DNA: TGCGCCAGCAGCTTGGAGTTCCCGGGACTAGCGGGCGATGAAGAGACCCAGTACTTC. Encoded protein: CASSLEFPGLAGDEETQYF.

This clonotype was observed a few times. The chain employs TRBV9 and TRBJ2-1; TRBD2 matches at 8 bases. The junction had 5 bases not matched to a gene; V was cut back by 1 base and J by 2 bases. The germline V gene has CDR1 SGDLS and CDR2 YYNGEE. This CDR3 contains 16 residues. As DNA, the CDR3 is TGTGCCAGCAGCGTATTGATAGCGGGGCCCTACAATGAGCAGTTCTTC. Translation gives CASSVLIAGPYNEQFF. Full variable domain (outside the CDR3, taken from reference TRBV9 and TRBJ2-1): DSGVTQTPKHLITATGQRVTLRCSPRSGDLSVYWYQQSLDQGLQFLIQYYNGEERAKGNILERFSAQQFPDLHSELNLSSLELGDSALYFCASSVLIAGPYNEQFFGPGTRLTVL.

This clonotype was counted at least ten times. This chain uses TRBV4-2 with TRBJ2-2; TRBD2 might be the D (6 bases). Germline V lookup: CDR1 LGHNA, CDR2 YNFKEQ. Trimming took 0 bases from V and 4 from J, leaving 9 bases between them. CDR3 length equals 15 residues. The CDR3 loop reads CASSQEEGGTGELFF. For the CDR3, the DNA is TGTGCCAGCAGCCAAGAAGAGGGAGGCACCGGGGAGCTGTTTTTT.

This clonotype was observed at least ten times. The gene calls are TRBV28 and TRBJ2-5; TRBD2 is a possible D gene (5 bases). V was cut by 8 bases and J by 4 bases, with 17 bases left in between. The length of the CDR3 is 14 residues. The germline gives CDR1 MDHEN, CDR2 SYDVKM. CDR3 protein: CASGLRRLAETQYF. The CDR3, as DNA: TGTGCCAGCGGACTCCGACGGCTCGCAGAGACCCAGTACTTC.

Many counts were recorded for this clonotype. The chain links TRBV27 to TRBJ2-3; D might be TRBD1 or TRBD2, each matching 5 bases. Trimming removed 0 bases at V and 2 bases at J, with 12 bases between. Germline loops: CDR1 MNHEY, CDR2 SMNVEV (reference sequence). There are 16 residues in the CDR3. CDR3 residues: CASSLSSSGPTDTQYF. Written as DNA, the CDR3 is TGTGCCAGCAGTTTATCGTCGTCGGGGCCCACAGATACGCAGTATTTT.

This clonotype was seen ten or more times. The rearrangement joins TRBV5-1 to TRBJ2-7; D is tentatively TRBD1 or TRBD2 (5 bases each). The CDR3 is 14 amino acids. From germline, CDR1 is SGHRS and CDR2 YFSETQ. V was shortened by 2 bases and J by 7 bases, with 16 bases between the two germline ends. CDR3 region: CASSFGTVGLEQYF. The DNA of the CDR3 is TGCGCCAGCAGCTTCGGGACGGTCGGTCTTGAGCAGTACTTC.

V usage is TRBV28 and J usage is TRBJ1-4; no reliable D call. Trimming stripped 3 bases from V and 4 bases from J, with 3 bases between. Germline CDR1 MDHEN, CDR2 SYDVKM. This CDR3 has 12 amino acids. The CDR3 DNA reads as TGTGCCAGCAGTTTGATTAATGAAAAACTGTTTTTT. Encoded protein: CASSLINEKLFF.

Only a few counts were recorded for this clonotype. This chain joins TRBV19 and TRBJ2-5; TRBD1 aligns across 8 bases. This CDR3 contains 15 residues. Germline V gene data show CDR1 as LNHDA and CDR2 as SQIVND (reference sequence). V lost 4 bases, J lost 1 base, and 5 bases stayed unmatched. CDR3 in DNA: TGTGCCAGTAGTACCCCCGGACAGGGCCAAGAGACCCAGTACTTC. Residues: CASSTPGQGQETQYF.

The sample holds a few counts of this clonotype. The V and J genes are TRBV12-3 or TRBV12-4 and TRBJ2-7, with 10 bases lining up with TRBD1. J was trimmed by 4 bases and V by 5 bases; bases with no gene match: 5. The CDR3 extends over 14 amino acids. CDR3 sequence (DNA): TGTGCCAGCAGTACTAGACAGGGGGCTTACGAGCAGTACTTC. Translation gives CASSTRQGAYEQYF.

This clonotype was picked up a small number of times. V usage is TRBV20-1 and J usage is TRBJ1-1; maybe TRBD1 (6 bases). CDR1 and CDR2 (germline): DFQATT, SNEGSKA (reference sequence). The CDR3 runs to 13 residues. The CDR3 DNA is TGCAGCGCCCATCCGGGGGGCTTGGCTGAAGCTTTCTTT. Translation gives CSAHPGGLAEAFF.

The V gene is TRBV7-2, the J gene TRBJ2-3; the D is unclear. V lost 2 bases and J lost 6, with 9 bases in between. The germline CDR1 and CDR2 sequences are SGHTA and FQGNSA. This CDR3 contains 13 residues. Here the CDR3 reads CASSLLGRDTQYF. The CDR3 coding sequence is TGTGCCAGCAGCTTACTAGGACGGGATACGCAGTATTTT.

This clonotype turned up a few times. This chain joins TRBV29-1 and TRBJ1-1; D is possibly TRBD1 (5 bases). V lost 6 bases and J lost 1, with 12 bases in between. Germline CDR1 SQVTM, CDR2 ANQGSEA. This CDR3 is 13 amino acids long. Here the CDR3 reads CSVRTGQNTEAFF. The CDR3 nucleotides read TGCAGCGTCAGAACAGGACAGAACACTGAAGCTTTCTTT.